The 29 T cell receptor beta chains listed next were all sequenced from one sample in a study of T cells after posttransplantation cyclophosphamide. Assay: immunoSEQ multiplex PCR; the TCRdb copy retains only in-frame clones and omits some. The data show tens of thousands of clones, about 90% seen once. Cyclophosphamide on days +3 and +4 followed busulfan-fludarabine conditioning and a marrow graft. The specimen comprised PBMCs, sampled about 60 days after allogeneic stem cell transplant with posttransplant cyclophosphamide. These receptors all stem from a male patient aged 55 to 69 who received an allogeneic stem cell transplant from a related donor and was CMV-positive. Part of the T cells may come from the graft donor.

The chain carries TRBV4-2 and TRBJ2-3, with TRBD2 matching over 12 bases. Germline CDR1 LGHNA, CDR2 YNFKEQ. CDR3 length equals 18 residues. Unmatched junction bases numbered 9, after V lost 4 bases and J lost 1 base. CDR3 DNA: TGTGCCAGCAGCCCAAGGGCTAGCGGGGGGGCAGGCACAGATACGCAGTATTTT. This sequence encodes CASSPRASGGAGTDTQYF.

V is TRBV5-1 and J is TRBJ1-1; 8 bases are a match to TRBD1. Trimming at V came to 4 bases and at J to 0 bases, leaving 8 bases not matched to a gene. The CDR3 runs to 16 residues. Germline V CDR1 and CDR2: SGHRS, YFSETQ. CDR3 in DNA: TGCGCCAGCAGCCTTGGGCAGGGGGCATTGAACACTGAAGCTTTCTTT. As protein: CASSLGQGALNTEAFF.

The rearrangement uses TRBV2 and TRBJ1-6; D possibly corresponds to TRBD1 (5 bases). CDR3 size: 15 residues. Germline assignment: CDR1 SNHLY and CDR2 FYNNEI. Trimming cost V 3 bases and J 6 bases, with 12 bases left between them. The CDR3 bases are TGTGCCAGCAGTGAGGGGACTACATCTAATTCACCCCTCCACTTT. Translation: CASSEGTTSNSPLHF.

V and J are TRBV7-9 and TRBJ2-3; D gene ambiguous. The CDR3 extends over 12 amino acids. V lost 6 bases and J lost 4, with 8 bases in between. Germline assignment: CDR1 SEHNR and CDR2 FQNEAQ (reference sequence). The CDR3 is CASSFLADTQYF. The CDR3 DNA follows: TGTGCCAGCAGTTTCTTAGCAGATACGCAGTATTTT.

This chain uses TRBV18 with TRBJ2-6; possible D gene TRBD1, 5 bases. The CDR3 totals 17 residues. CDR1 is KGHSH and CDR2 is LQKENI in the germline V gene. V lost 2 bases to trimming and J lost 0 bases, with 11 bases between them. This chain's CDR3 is CASSPATGNSGANVLTF. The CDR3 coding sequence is TGTGCCAGCTCACCAGCTACAGGAAACTCTGGGGCCAACGTCCTGACTTTC.

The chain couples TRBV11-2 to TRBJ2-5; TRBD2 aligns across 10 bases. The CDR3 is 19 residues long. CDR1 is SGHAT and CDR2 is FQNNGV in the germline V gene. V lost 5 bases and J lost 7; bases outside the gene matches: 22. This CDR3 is CASSLSVASGGALVGTQYF. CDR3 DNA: TGTGCCAGCAGCCTAAGCGTCGCTAGCGGGGGCGCATTGGTTGGGACCCAGTACTTC.

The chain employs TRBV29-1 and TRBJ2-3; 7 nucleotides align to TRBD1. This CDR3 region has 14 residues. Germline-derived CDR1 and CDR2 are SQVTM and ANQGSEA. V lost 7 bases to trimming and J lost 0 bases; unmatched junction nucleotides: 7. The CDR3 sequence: CSGRQGDSTDTQYF. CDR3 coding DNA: TGCAGCGGACGACAGGGCGATAGCACAGATACGCAGTATTTT.

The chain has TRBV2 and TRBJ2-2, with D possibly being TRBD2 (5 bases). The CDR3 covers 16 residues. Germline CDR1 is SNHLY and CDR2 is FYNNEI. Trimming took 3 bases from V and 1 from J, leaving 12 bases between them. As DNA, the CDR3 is TGTGCCAGCAGTGAGAGGGCCCTCCGGAACACCGGGGAGCTGTTTTTT. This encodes CASSERALRNTGELFF.

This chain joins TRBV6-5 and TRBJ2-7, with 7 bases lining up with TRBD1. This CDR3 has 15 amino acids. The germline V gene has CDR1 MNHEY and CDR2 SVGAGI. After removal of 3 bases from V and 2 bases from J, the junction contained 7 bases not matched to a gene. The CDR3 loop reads CASSYKGAKTYEQYV. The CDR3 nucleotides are TGTGCCAGCAGTTATAAGGGGGCTAAGACCTACGAGCAGTACGTC.

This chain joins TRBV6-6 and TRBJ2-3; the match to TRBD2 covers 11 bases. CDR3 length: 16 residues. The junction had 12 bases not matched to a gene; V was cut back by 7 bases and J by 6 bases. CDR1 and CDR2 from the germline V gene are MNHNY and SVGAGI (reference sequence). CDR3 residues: CASIQRLAGGRDTQYF. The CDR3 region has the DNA TGTGCCAGCATCCAAAGGCTAGCGGGGGGCCGGGATACGCAGTATTTT.

Written as DNA, the CDR3 is TGTGCCAGCAGCTCACACCGGGAGACTTACAATGAGCAGTTCTTC. As protein: CASSSHRETYNEQFF. The chain couples TRBV7-9 to TRBJ2-1, with D possibly being TRBD2 (6 bases). The CDR3 runs to 15 residues. CDR1 is SEHNR and CDR2 is FQNEAQ in the germline V gene (reference sequence). The ends were cut back, 4 bases at V and 4 bases at J, with 14 bases in the middle.

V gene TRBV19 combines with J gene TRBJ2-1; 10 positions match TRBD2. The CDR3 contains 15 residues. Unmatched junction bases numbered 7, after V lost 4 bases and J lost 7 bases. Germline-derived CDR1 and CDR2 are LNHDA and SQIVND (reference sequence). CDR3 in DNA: TGTGCCAGTAGTACCGGGACTAGCGATTTGAATGAGCAGTTCTTC. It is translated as CASSTGTSDLNEQFF.

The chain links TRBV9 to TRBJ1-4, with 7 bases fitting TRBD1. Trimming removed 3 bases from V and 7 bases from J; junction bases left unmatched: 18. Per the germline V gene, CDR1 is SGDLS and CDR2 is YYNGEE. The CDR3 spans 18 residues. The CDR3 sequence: CASSAFPNVPGTAEKLFF. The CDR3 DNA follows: TGTGCCAGCAGCGCTTTTCCCAATGTCCCCGGGACAGCTGAAAAACTGTTTTTT.

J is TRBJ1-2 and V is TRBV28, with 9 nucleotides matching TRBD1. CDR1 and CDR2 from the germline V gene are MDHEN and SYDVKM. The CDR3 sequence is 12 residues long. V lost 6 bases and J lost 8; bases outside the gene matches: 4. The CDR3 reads CASRLQGAGYTF. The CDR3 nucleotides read TGTGCCAGCAGACTACAGGGGGCGGGCTACACCTTC.

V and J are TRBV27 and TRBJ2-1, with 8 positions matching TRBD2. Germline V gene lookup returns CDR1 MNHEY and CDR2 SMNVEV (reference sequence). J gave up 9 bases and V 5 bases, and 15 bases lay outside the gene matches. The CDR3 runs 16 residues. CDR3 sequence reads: CASSASLTGLGFEQFF. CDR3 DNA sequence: TGTGCCAGCAGTGCCTCCCTTACGGGACTAGGTTTTGAGCAGTTCTTC.

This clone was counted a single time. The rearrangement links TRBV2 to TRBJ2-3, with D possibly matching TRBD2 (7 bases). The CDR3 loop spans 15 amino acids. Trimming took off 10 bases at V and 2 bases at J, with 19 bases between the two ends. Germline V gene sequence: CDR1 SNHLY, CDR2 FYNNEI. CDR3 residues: CATPLAGAYTDTQYF. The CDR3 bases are TGTGCCACCCCATTGGCGGGGGCTTACACAGATACGCAGTATTTT.

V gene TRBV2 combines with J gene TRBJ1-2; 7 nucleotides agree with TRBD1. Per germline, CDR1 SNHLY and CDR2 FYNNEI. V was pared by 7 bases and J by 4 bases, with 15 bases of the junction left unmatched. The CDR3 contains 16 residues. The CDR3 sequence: CASTGDRDGLFYGYTF. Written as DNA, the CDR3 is TGTGCCAGCACCGGCGACAGGGACGGCCTCTTCTATGGCTACACCTTC. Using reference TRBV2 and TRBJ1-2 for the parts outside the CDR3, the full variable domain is EPEVTQTPSHQVTQMGQEVILRCVPISNHLYFYWYRQILGQKVEFLVSFYNNEISEKSEIFDDQFSVERPDGSNFTLKIRSTKLEDSAMYFCASTGDRDGLFYGYTFGSGTRLTVV.

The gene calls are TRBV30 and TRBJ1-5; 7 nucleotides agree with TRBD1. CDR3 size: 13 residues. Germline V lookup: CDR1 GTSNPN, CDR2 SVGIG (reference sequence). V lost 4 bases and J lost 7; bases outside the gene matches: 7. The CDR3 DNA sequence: TGTGCCTGGAACCGGGGACAGAACCAGCCCCAGCATTTT. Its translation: CAWNRGQNQPQHF.

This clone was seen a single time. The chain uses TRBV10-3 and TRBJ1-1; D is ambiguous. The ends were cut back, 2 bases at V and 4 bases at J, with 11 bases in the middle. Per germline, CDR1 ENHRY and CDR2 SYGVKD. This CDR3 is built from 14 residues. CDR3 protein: CAISEGGFGTEAFF. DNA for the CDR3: TGTGCCATCAGTGAGGGAGGGTTTGGCACTGAAGCTTTCTTT.

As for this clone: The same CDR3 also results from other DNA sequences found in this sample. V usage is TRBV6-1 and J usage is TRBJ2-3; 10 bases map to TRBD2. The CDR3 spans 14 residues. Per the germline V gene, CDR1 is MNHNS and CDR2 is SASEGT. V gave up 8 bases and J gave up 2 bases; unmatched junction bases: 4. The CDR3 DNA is TGTGCCAGCCTAGCGGGGGAGATCACAGATACGCAGTATTTT. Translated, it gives CASLAGEITDTQYF.

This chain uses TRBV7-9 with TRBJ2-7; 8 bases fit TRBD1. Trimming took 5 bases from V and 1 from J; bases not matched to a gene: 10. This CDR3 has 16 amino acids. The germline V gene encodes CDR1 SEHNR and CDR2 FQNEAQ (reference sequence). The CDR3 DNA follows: TGTGCCAGCAGCCCAAGGACAGGGTCAGGGTCCTACGAGCAGTACTTC. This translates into CASSPRTGSGSYEQYF.

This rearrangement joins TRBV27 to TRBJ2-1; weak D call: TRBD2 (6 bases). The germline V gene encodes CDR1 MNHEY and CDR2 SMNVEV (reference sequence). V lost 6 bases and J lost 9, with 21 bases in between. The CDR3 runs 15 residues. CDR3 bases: TGTGCCAGCAGCCCATTATGGGCCCGGAGGGGTGAGCAGTTCTTC. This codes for CASSPLWARRGEQFF.

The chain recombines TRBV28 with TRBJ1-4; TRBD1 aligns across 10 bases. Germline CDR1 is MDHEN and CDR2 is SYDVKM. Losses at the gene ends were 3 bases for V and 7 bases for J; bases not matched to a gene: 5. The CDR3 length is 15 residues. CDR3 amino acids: CASSLGGTGAEKLFF. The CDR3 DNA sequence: TGTGCCAGCAGTTTGGGGGGGACAGGGGCTGAAAAACTGTTTTTT.

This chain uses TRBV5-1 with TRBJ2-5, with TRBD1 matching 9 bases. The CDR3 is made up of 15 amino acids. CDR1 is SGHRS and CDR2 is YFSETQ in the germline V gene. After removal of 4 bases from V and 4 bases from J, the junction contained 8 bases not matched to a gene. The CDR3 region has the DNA TGCGCCAGCAGCGGGGGGACAGGGCGTTTAGAGACCCAGTACTTC. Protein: CASSGGTGRLETQYF. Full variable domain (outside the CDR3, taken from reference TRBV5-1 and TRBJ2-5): KAGVTQTPRYLIKTRGQQVTLSCSPISGHRSVSWYQQTPGQGLQFLFEYFSETQRNKGNFPGRFSGRQFSNSRSEMNVSTLELGDSALYLCASSGGTGRLETQYFGPGTRLLVL.

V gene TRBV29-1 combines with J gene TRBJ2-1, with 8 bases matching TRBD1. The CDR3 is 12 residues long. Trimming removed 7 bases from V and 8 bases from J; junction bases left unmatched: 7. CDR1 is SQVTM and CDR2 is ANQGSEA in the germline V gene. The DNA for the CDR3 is TGCAGCGCCGGCGACAGGGGCGATGAGCAGTTCTTC. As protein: CSAGDRGDEQFF.

This chain's CDR3 is CSADGGLQETQYF. The CDR3 DNA reads as TGCAGCGCGGACGGGGGGCTCCAAGAGACCCAGTACTTC. V gene TRBV29-1 combines with J gene TRBJ2-5; D is perhaps TRBD2 (7 bases). Germline CDR1 reads SQVTM; CDR2 reads ANQGSEA. V was clipped by 7 bases and J by 1 base, with 13 bases between them. This CDR3 comprises 13 residues.

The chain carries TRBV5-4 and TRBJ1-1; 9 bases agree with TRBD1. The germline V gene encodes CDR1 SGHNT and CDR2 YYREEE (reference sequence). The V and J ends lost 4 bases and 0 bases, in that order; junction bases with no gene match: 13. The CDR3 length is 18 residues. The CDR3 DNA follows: TGTGCCAGCAGCCCCAAGGCCGGGACAGGGAGCATGAACACTGAAGCTTTCTTT. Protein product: CASSPKAGTGSMNTEAFF.

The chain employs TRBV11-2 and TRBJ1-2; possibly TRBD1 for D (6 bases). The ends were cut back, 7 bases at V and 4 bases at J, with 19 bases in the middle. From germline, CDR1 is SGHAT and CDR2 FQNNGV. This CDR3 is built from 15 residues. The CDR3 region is CASTSFFAGVYGYTF. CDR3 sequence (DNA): TGTGCCAGCACCTCCTTTTTCGCAGGGGTCTATGGCTACACCTTC.

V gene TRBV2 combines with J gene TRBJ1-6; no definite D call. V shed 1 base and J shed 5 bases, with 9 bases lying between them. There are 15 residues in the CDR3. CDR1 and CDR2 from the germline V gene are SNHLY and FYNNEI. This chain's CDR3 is CASSEDAGNNSPLHF. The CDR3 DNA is TGTGCCAGCAGTGAAGATGCGGGGAATAATTCACCCCTCCACTTT.